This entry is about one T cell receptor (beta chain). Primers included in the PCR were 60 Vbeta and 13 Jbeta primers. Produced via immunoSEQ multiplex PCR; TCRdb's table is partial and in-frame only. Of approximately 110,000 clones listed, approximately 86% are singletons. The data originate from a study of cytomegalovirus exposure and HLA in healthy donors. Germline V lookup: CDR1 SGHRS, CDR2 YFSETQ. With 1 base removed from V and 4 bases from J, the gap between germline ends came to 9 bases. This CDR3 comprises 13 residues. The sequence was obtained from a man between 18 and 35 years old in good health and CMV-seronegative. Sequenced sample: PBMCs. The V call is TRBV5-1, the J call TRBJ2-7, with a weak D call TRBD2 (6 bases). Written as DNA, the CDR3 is TGCGCCAGCAGCTTGAACGCGGGATACGAGCAGTACTTC. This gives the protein CASSLNAGYEQYF.